Described below is a single TCR beta chain sequence and its context. The antigen remains undetermined. This sample stems from a study of cytomegalovirus exposure and HLA in healthy donors. Across the whole study: As released early, the data held about 85 million unique TCRs from HLA-typed donors.

This CDR3 has 16 residues. V was pared by 4 bases and J by 7 bases, with 18 bases between. Germline values: CDR1 SGHDT, CDR2 YYEEEE. 13 Jbeta primers and 60 Vbeta primers were used for the PCR. Assay used: immunoSEQ multiplex PCR; TCRdb lists only in-frame clones, some missing. The sample yields 200,000 to 250,000 clones, more than 70% seen once. Study outcomes and limitations: CMV serostatus alone was available as immune exposure information.

This chain connects TRBV5-6 to TRBJ1-6; D might be TRBD1 (5 bases). Sequencing used PBMCs. This TCR came from a human donor in good health. The DNA for the CDR3 is TGTGCCAGCAGCACAAGTCCAGGGTTTGGGAATTCACCCCTCCACTTT. Encoded protein: CASSTSPGFGNSPLHF.